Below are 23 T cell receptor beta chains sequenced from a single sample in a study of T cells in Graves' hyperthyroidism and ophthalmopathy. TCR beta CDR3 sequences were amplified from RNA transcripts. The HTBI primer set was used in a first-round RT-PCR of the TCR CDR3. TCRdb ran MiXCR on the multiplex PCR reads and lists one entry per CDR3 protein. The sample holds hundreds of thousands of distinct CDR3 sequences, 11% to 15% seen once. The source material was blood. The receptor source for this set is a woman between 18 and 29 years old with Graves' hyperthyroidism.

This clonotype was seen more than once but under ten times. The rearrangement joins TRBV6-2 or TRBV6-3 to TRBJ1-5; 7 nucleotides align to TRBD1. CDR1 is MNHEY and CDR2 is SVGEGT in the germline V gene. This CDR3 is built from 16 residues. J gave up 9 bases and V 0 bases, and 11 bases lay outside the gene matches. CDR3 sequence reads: CASSYSRSSGGMPQHF. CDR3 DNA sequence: TGTGCCAGCAGTTACTCGAGGTCGTCAGGGGGGATGCCCCAGCATTTT.

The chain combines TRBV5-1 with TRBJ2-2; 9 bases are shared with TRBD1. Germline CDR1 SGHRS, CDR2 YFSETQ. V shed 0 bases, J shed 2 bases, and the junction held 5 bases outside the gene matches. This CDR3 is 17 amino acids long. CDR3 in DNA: TGCGCCAGCAGCTTGGCCTACAGGGGGCCTAACACCGGGGAGCTGTTTTTT. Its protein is CASSLAYRGPNTGELFF. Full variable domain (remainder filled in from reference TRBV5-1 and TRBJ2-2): KAGVTQTPRYLIKTRGQQVTLSCSPISGHRSVSWYQQTPGQGLQFLFEYFSETQRNKGNFPGRFSGRQFSNSRSEMNVSTLELGDSALYLCASSLAYRGPNTGELFFGEGSRLTVL.

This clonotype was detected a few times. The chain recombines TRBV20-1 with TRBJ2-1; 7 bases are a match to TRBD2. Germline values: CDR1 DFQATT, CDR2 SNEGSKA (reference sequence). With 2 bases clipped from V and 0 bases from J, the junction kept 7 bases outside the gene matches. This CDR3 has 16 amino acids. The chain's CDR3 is CSARPSSGFSYNEQFF. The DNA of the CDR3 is TGCAGTGCTAGACCCTCTAGCGGATTCTCCTACAATGAGCAGTTCTTC.

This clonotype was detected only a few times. CDR3 coding DNA: TGTGCCAGTAGTATACTTGGACAGGGCCCAGATACGCAGTATTTT. It is translated as CASSILGQGPDTQYF. This chain links TRBV19 with TRBJ2-3; 8 bases align to TRBD1. Germline V gene sequence: CDR1 LNHDA, CDR2 SQIVND (reference sequence). The CDR3 is made up of 15 amino acids. V dropped 2 bases and J dropped 4; count of bases not matched to a gene: 5.

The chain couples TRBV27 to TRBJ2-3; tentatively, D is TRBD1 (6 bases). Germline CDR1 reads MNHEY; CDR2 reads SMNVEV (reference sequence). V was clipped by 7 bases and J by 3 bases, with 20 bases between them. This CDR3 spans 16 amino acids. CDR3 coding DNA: TGTGCCAGCAAGGCCCAGGGGCTAGTCAGGACAGATACGCAGTATTTT. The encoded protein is CASKAQGLVRTDTQYF.

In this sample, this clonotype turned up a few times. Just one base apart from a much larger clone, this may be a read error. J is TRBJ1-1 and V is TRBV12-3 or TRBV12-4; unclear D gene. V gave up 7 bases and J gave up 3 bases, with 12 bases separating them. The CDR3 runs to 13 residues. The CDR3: CASTPRRDTEAFF. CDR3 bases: TGTGCCAGCACCCCTCGGAGGGACACTGAAGCTTTCTTT.

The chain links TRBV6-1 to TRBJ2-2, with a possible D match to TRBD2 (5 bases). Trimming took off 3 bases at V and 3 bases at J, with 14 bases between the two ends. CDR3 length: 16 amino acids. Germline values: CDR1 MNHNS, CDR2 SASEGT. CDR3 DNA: TGTGCCAGCAGTGACCCCGGGCGGGCCTACACCGGGGAGCTGTTTTTT. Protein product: CASSDPGRAYTGELFF.

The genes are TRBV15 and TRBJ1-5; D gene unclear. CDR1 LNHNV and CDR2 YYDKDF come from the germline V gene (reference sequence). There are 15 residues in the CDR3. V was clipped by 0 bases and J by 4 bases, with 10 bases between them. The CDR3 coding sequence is TGTGCCACCAGCAGAGATGGGTTCGGAAATCAGCCCCAGCATTTT. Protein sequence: CATSRDGFGNQPQHF. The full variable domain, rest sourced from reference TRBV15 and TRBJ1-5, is DAMVIQNPRYQVTQFGKPVTLSCSQTLNHNVMYWYQQKSSQAPKLLFHYYDKDFNNEADTPDNFQSRRPNTSFCFLDIRSPGLGDTAMYLCATSRDGFGNQPQHFGDGTRLSIL.

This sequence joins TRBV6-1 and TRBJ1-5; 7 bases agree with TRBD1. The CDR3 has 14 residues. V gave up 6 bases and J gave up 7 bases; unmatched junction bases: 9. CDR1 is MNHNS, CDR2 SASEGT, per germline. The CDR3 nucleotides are TGTGCCAGCAGAGACAGGGTAGGAGGGCAGCCCCAGCATTTT. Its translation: CASRDRVGGQPQHF.

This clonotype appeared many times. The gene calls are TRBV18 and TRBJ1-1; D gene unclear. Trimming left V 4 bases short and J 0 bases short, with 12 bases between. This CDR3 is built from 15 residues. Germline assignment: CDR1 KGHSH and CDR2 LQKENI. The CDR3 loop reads CASSLGPAMNTEAFF. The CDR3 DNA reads TGTGCCAGCTCACTAGGGCCTGCCATGAACACTGAAGCTTTCTTT.

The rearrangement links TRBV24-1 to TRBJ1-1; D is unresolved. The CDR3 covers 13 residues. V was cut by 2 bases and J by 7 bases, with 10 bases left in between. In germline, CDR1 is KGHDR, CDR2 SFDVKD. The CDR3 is CATSDSGRGEAFF. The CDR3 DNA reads TGTGCCACCAGTGATTCGGGCCGGGGTGAAGCTTTCTTT.

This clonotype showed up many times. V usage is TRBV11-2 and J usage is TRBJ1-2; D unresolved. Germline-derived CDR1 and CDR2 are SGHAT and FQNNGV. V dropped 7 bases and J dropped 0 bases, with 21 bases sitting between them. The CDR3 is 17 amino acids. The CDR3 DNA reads TGTGCCAGCACCCCCGGACCGACCGATTTAGCTAACTATGGCTACACCTTC. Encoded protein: CASTPGPTDLANYGYTF.

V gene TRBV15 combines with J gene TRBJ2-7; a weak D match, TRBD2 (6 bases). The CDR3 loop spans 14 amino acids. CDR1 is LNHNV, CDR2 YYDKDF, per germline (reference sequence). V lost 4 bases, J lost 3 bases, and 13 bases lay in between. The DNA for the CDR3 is TGTGCCACCAGCATCGGTCCGGGGGTCTACGAGCAGTACTTC. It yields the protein CATSIGPGVYEQYF.

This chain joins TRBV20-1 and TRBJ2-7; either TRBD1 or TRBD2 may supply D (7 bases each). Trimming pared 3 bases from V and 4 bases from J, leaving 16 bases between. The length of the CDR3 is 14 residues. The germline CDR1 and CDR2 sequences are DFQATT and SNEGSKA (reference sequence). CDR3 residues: CSARTPGGAYEQYF. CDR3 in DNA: TGCAGTGCTAGGACCCCAGGGGGGGCGTACGAGCAGTACTTC.

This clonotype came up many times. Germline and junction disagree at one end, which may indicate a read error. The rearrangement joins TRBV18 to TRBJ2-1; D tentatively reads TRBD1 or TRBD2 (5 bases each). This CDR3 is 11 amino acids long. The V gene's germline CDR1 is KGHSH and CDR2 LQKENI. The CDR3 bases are TGCTCCGGGACCAAAGGCGATGAGCAGTTCTTC. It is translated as CSGTKGDEQFF.

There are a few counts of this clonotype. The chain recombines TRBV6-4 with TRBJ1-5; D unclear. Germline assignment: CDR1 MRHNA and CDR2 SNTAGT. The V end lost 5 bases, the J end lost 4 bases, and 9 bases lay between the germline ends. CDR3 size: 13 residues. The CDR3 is CASSYFINQPQHF. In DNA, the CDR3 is TGTGCCAGCAGTTACTTTATTAATCAGCCCCAGCATTTT.

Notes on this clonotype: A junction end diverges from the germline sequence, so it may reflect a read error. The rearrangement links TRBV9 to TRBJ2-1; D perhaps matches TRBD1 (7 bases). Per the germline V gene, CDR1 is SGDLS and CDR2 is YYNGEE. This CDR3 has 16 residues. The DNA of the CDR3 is TGTGCCAGCAGCGTAGGTCCTTGGACAGGCGGGAATGAGCAGTTCTTT. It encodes CASSVGPWTGGNEQFF.

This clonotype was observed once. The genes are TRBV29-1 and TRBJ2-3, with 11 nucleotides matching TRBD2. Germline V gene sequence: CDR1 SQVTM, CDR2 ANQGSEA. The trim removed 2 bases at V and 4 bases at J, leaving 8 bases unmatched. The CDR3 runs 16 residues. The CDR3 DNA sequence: TGCAGCGTTGAATATGCGACTAGCGGGGTCTCAGATACGCAGTATTTT. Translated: CSVEYATSGVSDTQYF.

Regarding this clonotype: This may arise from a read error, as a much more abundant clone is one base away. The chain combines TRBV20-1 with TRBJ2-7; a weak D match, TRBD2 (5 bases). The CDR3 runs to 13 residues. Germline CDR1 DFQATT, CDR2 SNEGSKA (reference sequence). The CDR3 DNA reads TGCAGTACTAGAGACGACTTGACTTACGAGCAGTACTTC. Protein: CSTRDDLTYEQYF.

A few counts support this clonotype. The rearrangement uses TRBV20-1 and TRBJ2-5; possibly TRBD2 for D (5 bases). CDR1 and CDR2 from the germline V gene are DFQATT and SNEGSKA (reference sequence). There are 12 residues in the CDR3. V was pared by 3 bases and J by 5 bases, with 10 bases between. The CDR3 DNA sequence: TGCAGTGCTAGCCAGCGGTCGGAGACCCAGTACTTC. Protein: CSASQRSETQYF.

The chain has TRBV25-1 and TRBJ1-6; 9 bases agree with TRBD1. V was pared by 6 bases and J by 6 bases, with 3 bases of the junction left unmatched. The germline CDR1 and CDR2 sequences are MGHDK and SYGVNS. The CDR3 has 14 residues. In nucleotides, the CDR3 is TGTGCCAGCAGGGAACAGGGGGCTAATTCACCCCTCCACTTT. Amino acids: CASREQGANSPLHF.

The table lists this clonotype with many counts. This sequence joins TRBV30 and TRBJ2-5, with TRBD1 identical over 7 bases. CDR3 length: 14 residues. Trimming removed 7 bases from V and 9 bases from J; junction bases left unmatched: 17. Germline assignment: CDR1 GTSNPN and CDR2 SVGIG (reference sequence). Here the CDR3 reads CALTRDSPKRAQYF. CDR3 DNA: TGTGCCTTGACCCGGGACAGTCCCAAGAGGGCCCAGTACTTC.

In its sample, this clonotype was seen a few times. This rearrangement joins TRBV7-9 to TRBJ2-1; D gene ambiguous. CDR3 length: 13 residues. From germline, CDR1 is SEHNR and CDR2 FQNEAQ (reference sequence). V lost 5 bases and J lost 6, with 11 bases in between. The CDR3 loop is CASSPPTANEQFF. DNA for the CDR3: TGTGCCAGCAGCCCCCCTACGGCCAATGAGCAGTTCTTC.